One and the same sample provided the 23 T cell receptor beta chains below, sequenced in a study of technical replicates of blood from four donors. Using immunoSEQ multiplex PCR, the repertoire was profiled, and TCRdb retains in-frame clones only, with some absent. The table lists fewer than 95,000 clones, roughly 91% of them singletons. Source material: T cells isolated from PBMCs. These TCRs come from a human donor in good health.

The V gene is TRBV28, the J gene TRBJ2-5, with TRBD1 matching 10 bases. Germline V lookup: CDR1 MDHEN, CDR2 SYDVKM. The CDR3 spans 15 residues. The V gene end was trimmed by 1 base and the J gene end by 3 bases; junction bases not matched to a gene: 2. DNA for the CDR3: TGTGCCAGCAGTTTATCCGGGACAGGGGAAGAGACCCAGTACTTC. Translation gives CASSLSGTGEETQYF.

In its sample, this clone was seen a few times. The chain joins TRBV5-8 to TRBJ2-1; 13 bases agree with TRBD2. The germline CDR1 and CDR2 sequences are SGHTS and YDEGEE. The CDR3 extends over 14 amino acids. The V gene end was trimmed by 1 base and the J gene end by 12 bases; junction bases not matched to a gene: 4. The CDR3 loop is CASSLYTSGRGQFF. The CDR3 DNA reads TGTGCCAGCAGCTTGTACACTAGCGGGAGGGGGCAGTTCTTC.

The V gene is TRBV11-2, the J gene TRBJ2-1; the match to TRBD2 covers 9 bases. The CDR3 loop spans 15 amino acids. Germline-derived CDR1 and CDR2 are SGHAT and FQNNGV. V shed 5 bases, J shed 3 bases, and the junction held 5 bases outside the gene matches. In nucleotides, the CDR3 is TGTGCCAGCAGCCAGACTAGCGGATTCTACAATGAGCAGTTCTTC. Protein product: CASSQTSGFYNEQFF.

The chain couples TRBV6-6 to TRBJ2-2, with D tentatively TRBD2 (5 bases). Germline V CDR1 and CDR2: MNHNY, SVGAGI (reference sequence). The CDR3 is made up of 14 amino acids. Trimming shortened V by 2 bases and J by 1 base, and 5 bases separated the two germline ends. The DNA of the CDR3 is TGTGCCAGCAGTTACAGCGGGAACACCGGGGAGCTGTTTTTT. Protein product: CASSYSGNTGELFF.

The chain combines TRBV5-4 with TRBJ2-3; TRBD1 agrees at 8 bases. Trimming cost V 5 bases and J 2 bases; bases outside gene matches: 13. CDR3 size: 17 residues. The germline CDR1 and CDR2 sequences are SGHNT and YYREEE (reference sequence). The CDR3 DNA sequence: TGTGCCAGCAGACCTCTTGAGGACAGGGCAATCACAGATACGCAGTATTTT. This translates into CASRPLEDRAITDTQYF.

This clone was seen only once. The chain is built from TRBV7-2 and TRBJ1-5; 7 bases align to TRBD1. Germline trimming cut 2 bases from V and 0 bases from J; bases unmatched to any gene: 10. Germline lookup yields CDR1 SGHTA and CDR2 FQGNSA. The CDR3 has 18 residues. CDR3 bases: TGTGCCAGCAGCTTATCATCCAGGGGGAGGCATAGCAATCAGCCCCAGCATTTT. Its protein product is CASSLSSRGRHSNQPQHF.

The chain joins TRBV7-9 to TRBJ1-3; 10 bases align to TRBD1. The germline CDR1 and CDR2 sequences are SEHNR and FQNEAQ (reference sequence). This CDR3 spans 15 amino acids. V lost 5 bases, J lost 6 bases, and 7 bases stayed unmatched. The CDR3 DNA reads as TGTGCCAGCAGCCCTAGGACAGGGGGTCCAAACACCATATATTTT. Its protein is CASSPRTGGPNTIYF.

This chain links TRBV28 with TRBJ1-2; possibly TRBD1 for D (6 bases). The V and J ends lost 2 bases and 4 bases respectively, with 14 bases between them. CDR1 and CDR2 from the germline V gene are MDHEN and SYDVKM. There are 15 residues in the CDR3. The CDR3 nucleotides are TGTGCCAGCAGTTTACCGACTAGGGGGGGCTATGGCTACACCTTC. This gives the protein CASSLPTRGGYGYTF.

The J gene is TRBJ2-3, the V gene TRBV4-2; 13 bases map to TRBD2. This CDR3 comprises 18 residues. Germline V gives CDR1 LGHNA, CDR2 YNFKEQ. Losses at the gene ends were 7 bases for V and 0 bases for J; bases not matched to a gene: 10. CDR3 coding DNA: TGTGCCAGCACAAACCGACTAGCGGGAGGACCTAGCACAGATACGCAGTATTTT. Residues: CASTNRLAGGPSTDTQYF.

Concerning this clone: Germline and junction disagree at one end, which may indicate a read error. The chain recombines TRBV7-7 with TRBJ2-2, with TRBD1 matching 8 bases. The germline V gene has CDR1 SSHAT and CDR2 FNYEAQ (reference sequence). CDR3 length: 14 amino acids. The CDR3 protein is CASRLQGATGELFF. As DNA, the CDR3 is TGTGCTAGCAGGCTCCAGGGGGCCACCGGGGAGCTGTTTTTT.

Here the CDR3 reads CASSPGTVGSYEQYF. CDR3 bases: TGTGCCAGCAGCCCCGGGACAGTGGGTTCCTACGAGCAGTACTTC. The chain carries TRBV6-6 and TRBJ2-7; 7 nucleotides align to TRBD1. The CDR3 has 15 amino acids. CDR1 MNHNY and CDR2 SVGAGI come from the germline V gene (reference sequence). J lost 1 base, V lost 6 bases, and 9 bases had no gene match.

J is TRBJ2-1 and V is TRBV5-1; 10 bases are shared with TRBD2. V shed 4 bases and J 5 bases; nucleotides not matched to a gene: 6. The CDR3 loop spans 15 amino acids. Germline V gene lookup returns CDR1 SGHRS and CDR2 YFSETQ. This chain's CDR3 is CASSPGTSDHNEQFF. The CDR3 nucleotides read TGCGCCAGCAGCCCCGGGACTAGCGACCACAATGAGCAGTTCTTC.

This clone came up once. V and J are TRBV7-9 and TRBJ2-1, with TRBD2 identical over 7 bases. The germline CDR1 and CDR2 sequences are SEHNR and FQNEAQ (reference sequence). The CDR3 consists of 15 residues. Unmatched junction bases numbered 7, after V lost 3 bases and J lost 5 bases. The CDR3 here is CASSFREAYNNEQFF. CDR3 in DNA: TGTGCCAGCAGCTTCCGGGAGGCGTATAACAATGAGCAGTTCTTC.

The chain joins TRBV5-1 to TRBJ2-5; TRBD2 might be the D (7 bases). Germline V gene sequence: CDR1 SGHRS, CDR2 YFSETQ. Trimming pared 0 bases from V and 7 bases from J, leaving 16 bases between. The CDR3 consists of 15 residues. This chain's CDR3 is CASSLALGGGRTQYF. CDR3 nucleotide sequence: TGCGCCAGCAGCTTGGCCTTAGGGGGGGGCAGGACCCAGTACTTC.

The gene calls are TRBV6-5 and TRBJ2-7; 10 bases align to TRBD1. Germline V gene lookup returns CDR1 MNHEY and CDR2 SVGAGI. The CDR3 has 16 amino acids. After removal of 2 bases from V and 6 bases from J, the junction contained 10 bases not matched to a gene. The CDR3: CASSYGSGQGSGEQYF. CDR3 in DNA: TGTGCCAGCAGTTACGGCTCGGGACAGGGGTCAGGCGAGCAGTACTTC.

This chain connects TRBV7-9 to TRBJ2-5; D unresolved. V was pared by 2 bases and J by 1 base, with 8 bases between. Germline V gives CDR1 SEHNR, CDR2 FQNEAQ (reference sequence). The CDR3 has 14 residues. The CDR3, as DNA: TGTGCCAGCAGCTTATCGGCGGTCCAAGAGACCCAGTACTTC. The encoded protein is CASSLSAVQETQYF.

The chain uses TRBV4-1 and TRBJ2-7; D remains ambiguous. The CDR3 sequence is 14 residues long. Germline CDR1 and CDR2: MGHRA and YSYEKL. V dropped 5 bases and J dropped 2 bases, with 13 bases sitting between them. CDR3: CASSLLGVTYEQYF. The CDR3 DNA sequence: TGCGCCAGCAGCTTGCTAGGTGTTACCTACGAGCAGTACTTC.

The genes are TRBV5-6 and TRBJ2-1; the D gene is possibly TRBD2 (6 bases). Trimming took off 4 bases at V and 4 bases at J, with 18 bases between the two ends. Germline CDR1 SGHDT, CDR2 YYEEEE. The CDR3 length is 16 residues. The CDR3 loop reads CASSPQAGRGYNEQFF. The CDR3 DNA is TGTGCCAGCAGCCCCCAGGCGGGGAGAGGTTACAATGAGCAGTTCTTC.

This clone was recorded only once. This rearrangement joins TRBV30 to TRBJ2-2; TRBD1 is a possible D gene (5 bases). V lost 3 bases and J lost 6, with 14 bases in between. CDR3 length: 14 residues. Germline V gene lookup returns CDR1 GTSNPN and CDR2 SVGIG (reference sequence). CDR3 nucleotide sequence: TGTGCCTGGAGAACCTTAAGGGGATCCGGGGAGCTGTTTTTT. Encoded protein: CAWRTLRGSGELFF.

The V and J genes are TRBV5-4 and TRBJ2-6, with 8 bases lining up with TRBD1. Trimming at V came to 4 bases and at J to 1 base, leaving 7 bases not matched to a gene. CDR3 length: 17 amino acids. CDR1 and CDR2 from the germline V gene are SGHNT and YYREEE (reference sequence). As DNA, the CDR3 is TGTGCCAGCAGCCCAGGGGGCGGCAAATCTGGGGCCAACGTCCTGACTTTC. Translating it yields CASSPGGGKSGANVLTF. The variable domain in full, with the rest retrieved from reference TRBV5-4 and TRBJ2-6, is ETGVTQSPTHLIKTRGQQVTLRCSSQSGHNTVSWYQQALGQGPQFIFQYYREEENGRGNFPPRFSGLQFPNYSSELNVNALELDDSALYLCASSPGGGKSGANVLTFGAGSRLTVL.

This chain uses TRBV5-1 with TRBJ1-1, with D perhaps matching TRBD1 (6 bases). The germline V gene encodes CDR1 SGHRS and CDR2 YFSETQ. V lost 4 bases and J 1 base, leaving 17 bases between the germline ends. CDR3 length: 16 residues. CDR3 amino acids: CASSRTSRTENTEAFF. For the CDR3, the DNA is TGCGCCAGCAGCAGGACGTCCAGGACAGAGAACACTGAAGCTTTCTTT.

The V call is TRBV11-2, the J call TRBJ2-1; no clear D gene. The CDR3 sequence is 11 residues long. The germline gives CDR1 SGHAT, CDR2 FQNNGV. V was shortened by 8 bases and J by 4 bases, with 6 bases between the two germline ends. The CDR3 sequence: CASGAYNEQFF. The CDR3 region has the DNA TGTGCCAGCGGAGCGTACAATGAGCAGTTCTTC.

The chain recombines TRBV5-1 with TRBJ2-7, with 7 bases identical to TRBD2. Germline values: CDR1 SGHRS, CDR2 YFSETQ. The CDR3 sequence is 15 residues long. Unmatched junction bases numbered 5, after V lost 2 bases and J lost 0 bases. The CDR3 sequence: CASSFEGGISYEQYF. The CDR3 DNA follows: TGCGCCAGCAGCTTTGAGGGAGGGATCTCCTACGAGCAGTACTTC.